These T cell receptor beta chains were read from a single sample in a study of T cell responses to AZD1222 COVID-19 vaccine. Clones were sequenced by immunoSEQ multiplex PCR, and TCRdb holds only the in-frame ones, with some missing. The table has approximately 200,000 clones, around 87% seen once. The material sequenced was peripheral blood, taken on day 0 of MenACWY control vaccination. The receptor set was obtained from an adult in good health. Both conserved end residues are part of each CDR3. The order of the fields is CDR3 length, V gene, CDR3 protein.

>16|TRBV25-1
CASSLRLAGATDTQYF
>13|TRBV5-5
CASSFWGGQPQHF
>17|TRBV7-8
CASSLGPPGRTGNTIYF
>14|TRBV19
CASGASGGYNEQFF
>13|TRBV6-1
CASSGQVWQPQHF
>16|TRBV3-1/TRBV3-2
CASSQTGSPRTGELFF
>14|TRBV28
CASSLTVYSYEQYF
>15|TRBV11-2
CASSSLGGSTDTQYF
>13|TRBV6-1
CASSEGREDGYTF
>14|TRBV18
CASSPVGAKGEAFF
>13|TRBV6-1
CASSEASVDEQFF
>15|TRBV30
CAWIIRPAGNTEAFF
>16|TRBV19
CASSPRHLYSNQPQHF
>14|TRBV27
CASSLTGVEGEQYF
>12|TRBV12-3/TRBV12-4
CASSLSGQPQHF
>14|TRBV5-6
CASSQGQGLMSYTF
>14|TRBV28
CASSFPGQVNEQYF
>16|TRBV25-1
CASSDPGGGLQETQYF
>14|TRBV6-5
CASRPVVLDQPQHF
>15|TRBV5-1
CASSLAVGGPDTQYF
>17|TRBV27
CASSLFFGTGYDNEQFF
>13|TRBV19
CASSSGQDYGYTF
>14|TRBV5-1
CASSLGGYGNTIYF
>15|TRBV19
CASSIGAGVAETQYF
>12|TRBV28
CASRPTTGELFF
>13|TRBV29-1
CSVEGRVDYGYTF
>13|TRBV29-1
CSVVTSGIYEQYF
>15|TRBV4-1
CASSHWGQNNEKLFF
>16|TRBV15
CATSRDAAARGNTIYF
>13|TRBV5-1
CASSLGLNQPQHF
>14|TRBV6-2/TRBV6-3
CASSYSPGSEKLFF
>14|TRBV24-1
CATSVGTDNSPLHF
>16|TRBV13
CASSLGGGAGAYEQYF
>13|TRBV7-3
CASSLQGGYEQYF
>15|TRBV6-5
CASSYSTRLSYEQYF
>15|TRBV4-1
CASSQGSPIAYEQYF
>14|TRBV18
CASSPPSTKNEQFF
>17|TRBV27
CASSFRQREGRTGELFF
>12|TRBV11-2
CASTDRGDEQFF
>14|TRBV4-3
CASSQDMILDTQYF
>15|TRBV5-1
CASSLRTGPNTEAFF
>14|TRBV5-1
CASSYQGGNQPQHF
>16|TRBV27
CASRPTGRANTGELFF
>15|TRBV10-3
CAISGTSGPQETQYF
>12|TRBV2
CASRGQRDEQFF
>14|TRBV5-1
CASRLRGNTGELFF
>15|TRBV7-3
CASSLVGTANNEQFF